This T cell receptor (beta chain) came from a study of HIV-infected children after antiretroviral therapy interruption. Unique molecular identifiers were included in an RNA-based 3' RACE TCR library. Using its own MiXCR run on the 3' RACE reads, TCRdb lists one record per CDR3 protein. The table lists about 86,000 distinct CDR3 sequences, about 7% of them singletons. V shed 0 bases and J 6 bases; nucleotides not matched to a gene: 4. Germline V gene lookup returns CDR1 MNHNY and CDR2 SVGAGI (reference sequence). The CDR3 contains 16 residues. Treatment denoted: PENTA 11 planned treatment interruption arm or continuous ART arm. This clonotype was seen a few times.

The clonotype originates from a pool of human donors with HIV. The chain uses TRBV6-6 and TRBJ2-4; 11 bases agree with TRBD2. The source was CD45RA+ CD4+ T cells from PBMCs, pooled from several time points, collected from a donor given antiretroviral therapy, either interrupted or continuous. Subset noted: naive CD4+ CD45RA+ CD45RO- T cells. CDR3 nucleotides: TGTGCCAGCAGTTACTCTCTAGCGGGAGGCCCAAACATTCAGTACTTC. Amino acid sequence: CASSYSLAGGPNIQYF.